These 10 T cell receptor beta chains were all obtained from the same sample, sequenced in a study of T cells in lung cancer brain metastases. Sequencing used immunoSEQ multiplex PCR; TCRdb keeps in-frame clones, though not all of them. There are 700 or so clones in the sample; roughly 92% occur only once, and 6% to 8% lies in the top ten. Sequenced: tumor tissue from a brain metastasis. The source is a man aged 55 to 70 with non-small cell lung cancer that had spread to the brain.

In regard to this clone: This sample also contains other DNA sequences that code for the same CDR3. This chain uses TRBV9 with TRBJ2-5; 7 bases line up with TRBD1. Trimming took 5 bases from V and 1 from J; bases not matched to a gene: 8. There are 15 residues in the CDR3. Per the germline V gene, CDR1 is SGDLS and CDR2 is YYNGEE. CDR3 region: CASSVATGLQETQYF. Here the CDR3 DNA reads TGTGCCAGCAGTGTGGCGACAGGGCTCCAAGAGACCCAGTACTTC.

The V call is TRBV7-2, the J call TRBJ2-3, with TRBD2 matching over 12 bases. The CDR3 consists of 16 residues. V lost 4 bases, J lost 5 bases, and 7 bases stayed unmatched. The germline CDR1 and CDR2 sequences are SGHTA and FQGNSA. CDR3 in DNA: TGTGCCAGCAGCTACGCCGGGACTAGCGGGCGAGATACGCAGTATTTT. It is translated as CASSYAGTSGRDTQYF.

CDR3 sequence: CASSLQSTYEQYF. DNA of the CDR3: TGTGCCAGTAGTCTCCAATCCACTTACGAGCAGTACTTC. V and J are TRBV19 and TRBJ2-7, with D unresolved. V lost 5 bases and J 4 bases, leaving 12 bases between the germline ends. Germline V gene sequence: CDR1 LNHDA, CDR2 SQIVND (reference sequence). The CDR3 is 13 residues long.

On this clone itself: A read error may produce the germline difference seen at one junction end. Here the CDR3 reads CASSLRLAGDSEQFF. The CDR3 DNA sequence: TGTGCTAGCAGCTTAAGGCTAGCGGGAGATAGCGAGCAGTTCTTC. V gene TRBV7-7 combines with J gene TRBJ2-1; 10 bases match TRBD2. Germline CDR1 reads SSHAT; CDR2 reads FNYEAQ (reference sequence). The CDR3 has 15 amino acids.

V gene TRBV9 combines with J gene TRBJ2-3; 11 nucleotides match TRBD2. The V segment lost 3 bases and the J segment 5 bases; nucleotides outside the gene matches: 2. There are 14 residues in the CDR3. Germline assignment: CDR1 SGDLS and CDR2 YYNGEE. The CDR3: CASSAGLAGDTQYF. The CDR3, as DNA: TGTGCCAGCAGCGCAGGACTAGCGGGAGATACGCAGTATTTT.

This clone has just one count. V gene TRBV28 combines with J gene TRBJ1-4; no clear D gene. Deletions cut 6 bases from V and 2 bases from J, with 10 bases between. The CDR3 covers 14 residues. Germline loops: CDR1 MDHEN, CDR2 SYDVKM. CDR3: CASRVASTNEKLFF. The DNA for the CDR3 is TGTGCCAGCAGGGTGGCGAGCACTAATGAAAAACTGTTTTTT.

V gene TRBV14 combines with J gene TRBJ1-2; D gene ambiguous. The V end was cut by 0 bases, the J end by 5 bases, with 10 bases between. CDR1 and CDR2 from the germline V gene are SGHDN and FVKESK. CDR3 length: 14 amino acids. The DNA of the CDR3 is TGTGCCAGCAGCCAAGATCTACACCTATATGGCTACACCTTC. Translated, it gives CASSQDLHLYGYTF.

V gene TRBV18 combines with J gene TRBJ2-2; D unresolved. Trimming removed 3 bases from V and 0 bases from J, with 11 bases in between. Germline V gene data show CDR1 as KGHSH and CDR2 as LQKENI. CDR3 length: 16 amino acids. The CDR3 DNA sequence: TGTGCCAGCTCACCCCGCGTGGCAACGAACACCGGGGAGCTGTTTTTT. Translating it yields CASSPRVATNTGELFF.

The CDR3 reads CASSQVVGGPTGELFF. Written as DNA, the CDR3 is TGCGCCAGCAGCCAAGTGGTGGGGGGCCCTACCGGGGAGCTGTTTTTT. The V call is TRBV4-3, the J call TRBJ2-2; D may be TRBD1 or TRBD2 (6 bases each). This CDR3 comprises 16 residues. The V gene lost 1 base and the J gene lost 5 bases, with 14 bases spanning the gap. The germline CDR1 and CDR2 sequences are LGHNA and YSLEER.

The rearrangement joins TRBV7-9 to TRBJ1-2; D call uncertain. V lost 0 bases to trimming and J lost 0 bases, with 5 bases between them. The CDR3 has 14 residues. Germline V lookup: CDR1 SEHNR, CDR2 FQNEAQ (reference sequence). DNA of the CDR3: TGTGCCAGCAGCTTAGCGCTTGCTAACTATGGCTACACCTTC. It is translated as CASSLALANYGYTF. Drawing the rest from reference TRBV7-9 and TRBJ1-2, the complete variable domain is DTGVSQNPRHKITKRGQNVTFRCDPISEHNRLYWYRQTLGQGPEFLTYFQNEAQLEKSRLLSDRFSAERPKGSFSTLEIQRTEQGDSAMYLCASSLALANYGYTFGSGTRLTVV.